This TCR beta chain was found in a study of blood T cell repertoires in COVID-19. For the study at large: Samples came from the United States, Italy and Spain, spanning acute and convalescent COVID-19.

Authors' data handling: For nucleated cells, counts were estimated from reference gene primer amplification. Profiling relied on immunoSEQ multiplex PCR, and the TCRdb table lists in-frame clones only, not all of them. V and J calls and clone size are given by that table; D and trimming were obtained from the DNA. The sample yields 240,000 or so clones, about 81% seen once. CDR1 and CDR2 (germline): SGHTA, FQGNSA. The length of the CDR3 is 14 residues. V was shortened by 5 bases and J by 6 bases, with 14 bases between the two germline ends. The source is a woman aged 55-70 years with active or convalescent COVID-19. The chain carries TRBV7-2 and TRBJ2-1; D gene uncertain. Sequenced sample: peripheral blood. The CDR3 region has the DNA TGTGCCAGCAGCCCCCCGTTGGCTTCCAATGAGCAGTTCTTC. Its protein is CASSPPLASNEQFF. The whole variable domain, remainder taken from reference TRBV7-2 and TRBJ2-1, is GAGVSQSPSNKVTEKGKDVELRCDPISGHTALYWYRQSLGQGLEFLIYFQGNSAPDKSGLPSDRFSAERTGGSVSTLTIQRTQQEDSAVYLCASSPPLASNEQFFGPGTRLTVL.